This passage covers 8 T cell receptor beta chains from one sample sequenced in a study of cytomegalovirus exposure and HLA in healthy donors. With 60 Vbeta and 13 Jbeta primers, the PCR was carried out. The protocol was immunoSEQ multiplex PCR, while the TCRdb copy is restricted to in-frame clones and leaves out a portion. This table holds 99,000 or so clones, 70% to 80% found once. The sequenced sample consisted of PBMCs. The receptor set was obtained from a man in his 60s in good health and CMV-seropositive.

CDR3 sequence reads: CASSLSDNPYEQYF. The CDR3 bases are TGTGCCAGCAGTTTATCCGACAATCCCTACGAGCAGTACTTC. This sequence joins TRBV27 and TRBJ2-7; D gene uncertain. This CDR3 has 14 amino acids. Trimming left V 0 bases short and J 2 bases short, with 8 bases between. CDR1 and CDR2 (germline): MNHEY, SMNVEV (reference sequence).

J is TRBJ1-1 and V is TRBV28; D gene unclear. Germline V gene sequence: CDR1 MDHEN, CDR2 SYDVKM. The CDR3 consists of 15 residues. V was cut by 5 bases and J by 11 bases, with 24 bases left in between. The CDR3 DNA reads as TGTGCCAGCAGTACTCTGCCCGGGAGGGTGGTGAATGCTTTCTTT. Protein product: CASSTLPGRVVNAFF.

The V and J genes are TRBV5-1 and TRBJ2-2; no reliable D call. Germline V gives CDR1 SGHRS, CDR2 YFSETQ. V lost 0 bases to trimming and J lost 1 base, with 4 bases between them. This CDR3 contains 14 residues. The CDR3 coding sequence is TGCGCCAGCAGCTTGGTCATGAACACCGGGGAGCTGTTTTTT. It is translated as CASSLVMNTGELFF.

V and J are TRBV28 and TRBJ1-5; a possible D gene is TRBD1 (6 bases). V lost 1 base and J lost 1, with 11 bases in between. Germline CDR1 MDHEN, CDR2 SYDVKM. This CDR3 is 16 amino acids long. CDR3 bases: TGTGCCAGCAGTTTATACAGGGCGAGGAGCAATCAGCCCCAGCATTTT. As protein: CASSLYRARSNQPQHF.

CDR3 bases: TGTGCCAGCAGCTATGGGACAGGGGTAGAAGGTACGCAGTATTTT. It specifies CASSYGTGVEGTQYF. V and J are TRBV6-5 and TRBJ2-3; TRBD1 matches at 10 bases. V lost 6 bases to trimming and J lost 8 bases; unmatched junction nucleotides: 11. The germline CDR1 and CDR2 sequences are MNHEY and SVGAGI. CDR3 length equals 15 residues.

This sequence joins TRBV6-1 and TRBJ1-2, with D tentatively TRBD1 (5 bases). Germline loops: CDR1 MNHNS, CDR2 SASEGT. The CDR3 runs 18 residues. V was cut by 2 bases and J by 4 bases, with 23 bases left in between. CDR3 DNA: TGTGCCAGCAGTGAAATCGGGGCCGGGGGGAGTAGTTCCTATGGCTACACCTTC. It translates to CASSEIGAGGSSSYGYTF.

CDR3 sequence (DNA): TGTGCCAGCAGTGCCGGACAGGGTAGCAATCAGCCCCAGCATTTT. Its translation is CASSAGQGSNQPQHF. The V and J genes are TRBV6-1 and TRBJ1-5, with 8 bases identical to TRBD1. The ends lost 4 bases at V and 0 bases at J; junction bases unmatched: 2. The CDR3 sequence is 15 residues long. The germline V gene has CDR1 MNHNS and CDR2 SASEGT.

The chain combines TRBV12-5 with TRBJ2-5; the D gene is possibly TRBD2 (6 bases). The CDR3 extends over 13 amino acids. Trimming removed 3 bases from V and 5 bases from J, with 10 bases in between. Looked up from germline, CDR1 is LGHNT and CDR2 is FRNRAP. The CDR3 region has the DNA TGTGCTAGTGGTTTTGGAGGGTCTGAGACCCAGTACTTC. Amino acid sequence: CASGFGGSETQYF.